This is a list of T cell receptor beta chains from one sample in a study of OX40 agonist ivuxolimab in advanced cancers. Repertoires were generated with immunoSEQ multiplex PCR, while TCRdb's copy carries only in-frame clones and drops some. The sample shows about 94,000 clones, more than 75% of them seen only once. The material sequenced was CD4+ or CD8+ T cells sorted from blood, taken in a trial of the OX40 agonist ivuxolimab. These receptors originate from an adult with an advanced solid tumor such as melanoma, head and neck, liver or kidney cancer. CDR3s leave out the opening cysteine and the closing phenylalanine or tryptophan.

CDR3aa: ASSLSSGSSYEQY; v_gene: TRBV7-2; j_gene: TRBJ2-7
CDR3aa: ASSTQPGYEQY; v_gene: TRBV7-7; j_gene: TRBJ2-7
CDR3aa: ASSFKPVNTEAF; v_gene: TRBV7-9; j_gene: TRBJ1-1
CDR3aa: ASSPRQGTDTQY; v_gene: TRBV9; j_gene: TRBJ2-3
CDR3aa: ASSSRGQGVSGNTIY; v_gene: TRBV7-9; j_gene: TRBJ1-3
CDR3aa: AWSFRIGNTEAF; v_gene: TRBV30; j_gene: TRBJ1-1
CDR3aa: ASSRTGTRWERDTQY; v_gene: TRBV4-2; j_gene: TRBJ2-3
CDR3aa: ASLRQGTTGELF; v_gene: TRBV2; j_gene: TRBJ2-2
CDR3aa: ASSLSPPQETQY; v_gene: TRBV5-1; j_gene: TRBJ2-5
CDR3aa: ASRAVSGSNQPQH; v_gene: TRBV2; j_gene: TRBJ1-5
CDR3aa: ASRATSGTHTDTQY; v_gene: TRBV2; j_gene: TRBJ2-3
CDR3aa: ASSLSGGAGETQY; v_gene: TRBV7-3; j_gene: TRBJ2-5
CDR3aa: ASTKGGRVDQPQH; v_gene: TRBV7-2; j_gene: TRBJ1-5
CDR3aa: ASSFGDNEQF; v_gene: TRBV2; j_gene: TRBJ2-1
CDR3aa: ASSLAGGPRGYT; v_gene: TRBV5-5; j_gene: TRBJ1-2
CDR3aa: ASSGEKGNQPQH; v_gene: TRBV2; j_gene: TRBJ1-5
CDR3aa: ASSLAGTNNEQF; v_gene: TRBV5-4; j_gene: TRBJ2-1
CDR3aa: ASSPHLPTYEQY; v_gene: TRBV7-9; j_gene: TRBJ2-7
CDR3aa: ASSRWDRPYEQY; v_gene: TRBV5-4; j_gene: TRBJ2-7
CDR3aa: ASSSPGYEQY; v_gene: TRBV5-1; j_gene: TRBJ2-7
CDR3aa: ASSPPVLERETVHEQY; v_gene: TRBV18; j_gene: TRBJ2-7
CDR3aa: ASSPGDRAKQETQY; v_gene: TRBV5-1; j_gene: TRBJ2-5
CDR3aa: SVGSRAPNTEAF; v_gene: TRBV29-1; j_gene: TRBJ1-1
CDR3aa: ASSARQAPYGYT; v_gene: TRBV4-2; j_gene: TRBJ1-2
CDR3aa: ASSVRSPGQGTGELF; v_gene: TRBV7-6; j_gene: TRBJ2-2
CDR3aa: ASSGAGGVETQY; v_gene: TRBV5-1; j_gene: TRBJ2-5
CDR3aa: ATGRGQGDPKAF; v_gene: TRBV19; j_gene: TRBJ1-1
CDR3aa: ASSTTTSGVQETQY; v_gene: TRBV19; j_gene: TRBJ2-5
CDR3aa: ASSLDQGALYEQY; v_gene: TRBV5-1; j_gene: TRBJ2-7
CDR3aa: ASSYLVRQGPYGYT; v_gene: TRBV6-6; j_gene: TRBJ1-2
CDR3aa: ASTLRGINEQF; v_gene: TRBV11-2; j_gene: TRBJ2-1
CDR3aa: ASSRLGSSSSYNEQF; v_gene: TRBV7-2; j_gene: TRBJ2-1
CDR3aa: ASSYQQGARGTEAF; v_gene: TRBV6-5; j_gene: TRBJ1-1
CDR3aa: ASSDRGGEKLF; v_gene: TRBV6-4; j_gene: TRBJ1-4
CDR3aa: ASTIGQFQETQY; v_gene: TRBV7-9; j_gene: TRBJ2-5
CDR3aa: ASSLMTSGLETQY; v_gene: TRBV5-1; j_gene: TRBJ2-5
CDR3aa: ASRDRGFSNEQY; v_gene: TRBV27; j_gene: TRBJ2-7